This T cell receptor (beta chain) comes out of a study of cytomegalovirus exposure and HLA in healthy donors. Points from the study as a whole: The authors assumed roughly uniform sequencing depth across donors for presence/absence analyses. Listed as cytomegalovirus-associated were over 150 TCR beta chains. The classifier reportedly diagnosed cytomegalovirus status with high specificity and sensitivity. It is likely that the observed cluster of highly shared sequence variants was a sequencing artifact.

Primers for the PCR totalled 60 Vbeta and 13 Jbeta. Only in-frame clones appear in the TCRdb table, and some are missing; sequencing was by immunoSEQ multiplex PCR. Recorded for this sample: 220,000 or so clones. About this clone itself: Its antigen is currently unknown.

V shed 1 base, J shed 5 bases, and the junction held 1 base outside the gene matches. The CDR3 contains 13 residues. CDR1 SGHTA and CDR2 FQGNSA come from the germline V gene. This clonotype was sampled from a girl aged 2-10 years in good health and CMV-seropositive. The V and J genes are TRBV7-2 and TRBJ2-5, with 7 bases lining up with TRBD2. The source material was PBMCs. In nucleotides, the CDR3 is TGTGCCAGCAGCTTAGTGGGGGGGGAGACCCAGTACTTC. Translation: CASSLVGGETQYF.